This T cell receptor beta chain was sequenced for a study of shared clonotypes between healthy human individuals. The data were produced by immunoSEQ multiplex PCR, yet TCRdb's version contains in-frame clones alone and is incomplete. The repertoire has 1,500,000 or so clones, approximately 98.5% of them found once; the top ten carry about 0.4%. The CDR3 runs to 15 residues. V lost 7 bases, J lost 2 bases, and 8 bases stayed unmatched. CDR1 is MNHEY and CDR2 is SMNVEV in the germline V gene (reference sequence). The rearrangement joins TRBV27 to TRBJ2-1; 7 nucleotides agree with TRBD2. The source of this sequence is a man aged 25 to 40 in good health. The sequencing input was naive CD4+ T cells sorted from blood. Noted subset: CD45RA+ positively selected. CDR3 sequence reads: CASKLRGSTYNEQFF. The CDR3 DNA follows: TGTGCCAGCAAACTACGCGGGAGCACCTACAATGAGCAGTTCTTC.